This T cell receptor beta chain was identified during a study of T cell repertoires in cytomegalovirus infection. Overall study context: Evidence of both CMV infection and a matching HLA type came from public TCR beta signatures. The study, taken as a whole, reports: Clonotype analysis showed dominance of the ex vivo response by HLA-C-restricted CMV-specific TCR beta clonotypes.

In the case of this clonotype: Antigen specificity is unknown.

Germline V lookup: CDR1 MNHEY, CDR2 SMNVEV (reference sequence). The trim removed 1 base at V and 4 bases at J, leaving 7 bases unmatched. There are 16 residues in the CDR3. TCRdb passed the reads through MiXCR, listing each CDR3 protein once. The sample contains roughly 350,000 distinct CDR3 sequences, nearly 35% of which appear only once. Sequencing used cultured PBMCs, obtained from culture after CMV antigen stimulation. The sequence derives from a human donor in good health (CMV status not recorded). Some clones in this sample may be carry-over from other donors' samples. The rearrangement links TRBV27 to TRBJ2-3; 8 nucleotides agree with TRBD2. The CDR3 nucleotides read TGTGCCAGCAGTTTATGGGCGGGAGGAGATTCAGATACGCAGTATTTT. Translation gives CASSLWAGGDSDTQYF.